Presented here are 8 T cell receptor beta chains from one specimen sequenced in a study of shared clonotypes between healthy human individuals. Libraries were prepared by immunoSEQ multiplex PCR; TCRdb keeps only in-frame clonotypes and omits some of them. The sample includes roughly 2.5 million clones, over 85% seen only once; the top ten take 0.13% to 0.15%. Sequenced: naive CD4+ T cells sorted from blood. The subset denotes: CD45RA+ positively selected. These receptors came from a man aged 18 to 29 in good health.

This clone was seen only once. CDR3 nucleotides: TGTGCCAGCAGCGCAGGTCAGGGGGCCGCCTACGAGCAGTACTTC. This gives the protein CASSAGQGAAYEQYF. The gene calls are TRBV7-2 and TRBJ2-7; TRBD1 matches at 8 bases. Losses at the gene ends were 5 bases for V and 2 bases for J; bases not matched to a gene: 8. The CDR3 covers 15 residues. Germline-derived CDR1 and CDR2 are SGHTA and FQGNSA.

The gene calls are TRBV5-1 and TRBJ1-1, with a tentative D call TRBD1 (5 bases). The CDR3 consists of 13 residues. Germline loops: CDR1 SGHRS, CDR2 YFSETQ. The V gene lost 6 bases and the J gene lost 1 base, with 10 bases spanning the gap. The chain's CDR3 is CASKTQENTEAFF. CDR3 in DNA: TGCGCCAGCAAAACACAGGAGAACACTGAAGCTTTCTTT.

This chain uses TRBV5-5 with TRBJ1-6, with D perhaps matching TRBD1 (6 bases). The germline V gene encodes CDR1 SGHKS and CDR2 YYEKEE (reference sequence). The CDR3 runs to 12 residues. V was cut by 4 bases and J by 8 bases, with 7 bases left in between. The CDR3 protein is CASSHRDSPLHF. The CDR3 DNA is TGTGCCAGCAGCCACAGGGATTCACCCCTCCACTTT. The full variable domain, completed using reference TRBV5-5 and TRBJ1-6, is DAGVTQSPTHLIKTRGQQVTLRCSPISGHKSVSWYQQVLGQGPQFIFQYYEKEERGRGNFPDRFSARQFPNYSSELNVNALLLGDSALYLCASSHRDSPLHFGNGTRLTVT.

This sequence joins TRBV28 and TRBJ1-4; tentative D call: TRBD1 (5 bases). V lost 7 bases to trimming and J lost 7 bases, with 19 bases between them. The CDR3 loop spans 15 amino acids. Germline V lookup: CDR1 MDHEN, CDR2 SYDVKM. CDR3 in amino acids: CASTPAGSVSEKLFF. Written as DNA, the CDR3 is TGTGCCAGCACCCCTGCAGGGTCTGTGAGTGAAAAACTGTTTTTT.

The table lists this clone with a few counts. V gene TRBV10-3 combines with J gene TRBJ1-6; maybe TRBD1 (5 bases). This CDR3 spans 15 amino acids. Trimming stripped 2 bases from V and 11 bases from J, with 16 bases between. CDR1 is ENHRY, CDR2 SYGVKD, per germline. The CDR3 reads CAISEGQGEGTPLHF. The CDR3 DNA reads TGTGCCATCAGTGAGGGCCAGGGCGAGGGGACACCCCTCCACTTT.

With regard to this clone: The sample has other DNA sequences that encode this CDR3 too. The chain is built from TRBV10-3 and TRBJ2-7; D not resolved. Deletions cut 3 bases from V and 4 bases from J, with 10 bases between. This CDR3 has 13 amino acids. The V gene's germline CDR1 is ENHRY and CDR2 SYGVKD. In nucleotides, the CDR3 is TGTGCCATCAGTGATCTTGCGGAGTACGAGCAGTACTTC. Translated: CAISDLAEYEQYF.

On this clone itself: Other DNA sequences in the sample encode the same CDR3. This chain links TRBV10-3 with TRBJ1-5; D unclear. Germline assignment: CDR1 ENHRY and CDR2 SYGVKD. CDR3 size: 14 residues. Trimming cost V 3 bases and J 2 bases, with 8 bases left between them. Written as DNA, the CDR3 is TGTGCCATCAGTGAAGGTGAGGGCAATCAGCCCCAGCATTTT. Amino acids: CAISEGEGNQPQHF.

The count of this clone is one. The rearrangement uses TRBV10-2 and TRBJ1-1; 8 positions agree with TRBD1. Germline values: CDR1 WSHSY, CDR2 SAAADI. V shed 10 bases and J 4 bases; nucleotides not matched to a gene: 2. The CDR3 runs to 11 residues. The CDR3 here is CATGTGTEAFF. CDR3 coding DNA: TGCGCCACCGGGACAGGCACTGAAGCTTTCTTT.